This T cell receptor (beta chain) was obtained from a study of blood T cells in healthy people across ages. About this clonotype: Its antigen is currently unknown.

There are 16 residues in the CDR3. V lost 3 bases to trimming and J lost 5 bases, with 19 bases between them. Findings and caveats of the study: Versus aged donors, long-lived donors had higher diversity and more naive CD4+ cells. The unsorted PBMCs prevented any conclusive comparison of naive versus antigen-experienced cells.

A second PCR, run for about 7 to 12 cycles, used a sample-barcoded 5' primer plus a J-beta primer mix. Every sample gave at least 3 million paired-end reads containing CDR3. From the 5' RACE reads, TCRdb called clonotypes with MiXCR, one entry per CDR3 protein. The table includes around 990,000 distinct CDR3 sequences, under 30% detected once. The sample also formed part of further work on T cells of mothers and their children. This second study says: In cDNA synthesis, all of the extracted RNA was used at around 1.4 ug per 15 ul.

The source material was blood. The chain recombines TRBV12-3 or TRBV12-4 with TRBJ2-5, with D maybe TRBD1 (5 bases). The clonotype was recovered from a girl aged 2-10 years in good health. The CDR3 nucleotides are TGTGCCAGCAGTTTGTCTTGGTGGGGCCCCGGGGAGACCCAGTACTTC. Protein: CASSLSWWGPGETQYF.